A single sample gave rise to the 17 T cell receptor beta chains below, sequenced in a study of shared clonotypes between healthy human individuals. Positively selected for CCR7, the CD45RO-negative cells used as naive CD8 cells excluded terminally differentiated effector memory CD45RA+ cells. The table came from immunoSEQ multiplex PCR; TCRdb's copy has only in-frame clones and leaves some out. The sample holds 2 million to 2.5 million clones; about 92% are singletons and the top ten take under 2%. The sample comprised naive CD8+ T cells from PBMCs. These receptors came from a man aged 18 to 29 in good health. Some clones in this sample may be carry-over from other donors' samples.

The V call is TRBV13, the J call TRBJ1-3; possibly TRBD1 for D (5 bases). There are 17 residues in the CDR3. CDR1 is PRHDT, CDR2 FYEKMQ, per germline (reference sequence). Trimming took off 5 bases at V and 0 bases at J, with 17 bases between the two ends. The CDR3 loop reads CASSPSARALSGNTIYF. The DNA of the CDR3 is TGTGCCAGCAGCCCCTCTGCCAGGGCCCTCTCTGGAAACACCATATATTTT.

The DNA for the CDR3 is TGCGCCAGCAGCCACAGACAGTCTAGCTCCTACGAGCAGTACTTC. Translation: CASSHRQSSSYEQYF. V and J are TRBV4-1 and TRBJ2-7; TRBD1 is a possible D gene (5 bases). Germline-derived CDR1 and CDR2 are MGHRA and YSYEKL. V was cut by 3 bases and J by 0 bases, with 12 bases left in between. CDR3 length: 15 amino acids.

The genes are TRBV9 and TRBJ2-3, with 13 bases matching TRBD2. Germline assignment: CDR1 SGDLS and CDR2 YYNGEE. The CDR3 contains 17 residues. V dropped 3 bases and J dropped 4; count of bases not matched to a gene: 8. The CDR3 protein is CASSARGLAGIADTQYF. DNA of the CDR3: TGTGCCAGCAGCGCCCGGGGACTAGCGGGAATCGCAGATACGCAGTATTTT.

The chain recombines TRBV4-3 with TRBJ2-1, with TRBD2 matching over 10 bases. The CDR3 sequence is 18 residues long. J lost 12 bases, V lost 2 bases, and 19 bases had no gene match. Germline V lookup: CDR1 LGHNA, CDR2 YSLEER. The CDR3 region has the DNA TGCGCCAGCAGCCAAATCGGACCTGGGCTAGCGGGAGTTGGCGTGCAGTTCTTC. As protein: CASSQIGPGLAGVGVQFF.

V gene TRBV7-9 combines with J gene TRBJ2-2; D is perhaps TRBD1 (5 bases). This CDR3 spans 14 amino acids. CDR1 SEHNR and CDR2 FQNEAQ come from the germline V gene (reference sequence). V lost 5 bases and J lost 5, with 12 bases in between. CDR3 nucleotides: TGTGCCAGCAGCGACGGAGCAGGGACCGGGGAGCTGTTTTTT. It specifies CASSDGAGTGELFF.

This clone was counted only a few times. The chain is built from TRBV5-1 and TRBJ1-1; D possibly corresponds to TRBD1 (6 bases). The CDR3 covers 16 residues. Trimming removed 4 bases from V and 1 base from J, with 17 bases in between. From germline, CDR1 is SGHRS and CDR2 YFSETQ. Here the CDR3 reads CASSPSLTGPNTEAFF. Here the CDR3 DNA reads TGCGCCAGCAGCCCATCTTTAACAGGGCCGAACACTGAAGCTTTCTTT.

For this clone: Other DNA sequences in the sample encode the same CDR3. The CDR3 DNA reads TGTGCCAGCAGTCCCACGGGGGAGAACACTGAAGCTTTCTTT. Translated: CASSPTGENTEAFF. J is TRBJ1-1 and V is TRBV28; possible D gene TRBD1, 5 bases. Germline CDR1 reads MDHEN; CDR2 reads SYDVKM. This CDR3 contains 14 residues. Trimming shortened V by 5 bases and J by 1 base, and 11 bases separated the two germline ends.

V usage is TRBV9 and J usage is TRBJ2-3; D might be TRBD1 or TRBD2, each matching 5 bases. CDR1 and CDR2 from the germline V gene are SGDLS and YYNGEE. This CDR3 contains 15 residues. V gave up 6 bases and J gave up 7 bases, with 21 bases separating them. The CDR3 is CASTSGDLPSYTQYF. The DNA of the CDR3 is TGTGCCAGCACCAGTGGGGACCTGCCTTCGTATACGCAGTATTTT.

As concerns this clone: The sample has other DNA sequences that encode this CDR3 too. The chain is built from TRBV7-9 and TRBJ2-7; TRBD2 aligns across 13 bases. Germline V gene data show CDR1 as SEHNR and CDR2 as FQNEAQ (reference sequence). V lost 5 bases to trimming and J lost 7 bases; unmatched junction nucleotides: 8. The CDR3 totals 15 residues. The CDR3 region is CASSPRTSGSWEQYF. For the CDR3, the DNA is TGTGCCAGCAGCCCCCGGACTAGCGGGAGTTGGGAGCAGTACTTC.

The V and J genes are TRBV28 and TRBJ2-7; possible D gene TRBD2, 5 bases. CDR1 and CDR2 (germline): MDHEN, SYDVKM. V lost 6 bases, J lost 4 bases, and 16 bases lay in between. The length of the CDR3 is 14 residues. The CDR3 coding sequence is TGTGCCAGCAGGCACAGCCTCGGGGTGTACGAGCAGTACTTC. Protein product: CASRHSLGVYEQYF.

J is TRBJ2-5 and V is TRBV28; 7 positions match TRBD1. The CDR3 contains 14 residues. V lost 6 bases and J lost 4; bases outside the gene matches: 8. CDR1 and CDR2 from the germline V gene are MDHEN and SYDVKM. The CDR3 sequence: CASRPRQGGETQYF. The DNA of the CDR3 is TGTGCCAGCAGGCCAAGACAGGGCGGAGAGACCCAGTACTTC.

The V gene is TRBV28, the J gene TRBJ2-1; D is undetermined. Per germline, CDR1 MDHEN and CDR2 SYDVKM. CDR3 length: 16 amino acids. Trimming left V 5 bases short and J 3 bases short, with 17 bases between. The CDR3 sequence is CASSTKTLGFYNEQFF. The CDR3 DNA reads TGTGCCAGCAGTACCAAGACGCTTGGATTCTACAATGAGCAGTTCTTC.

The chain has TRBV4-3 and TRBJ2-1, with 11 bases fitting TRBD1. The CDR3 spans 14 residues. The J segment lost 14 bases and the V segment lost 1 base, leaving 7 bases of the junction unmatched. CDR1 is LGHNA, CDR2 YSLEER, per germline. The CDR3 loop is CASSQGTGGPAEFF. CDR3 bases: TGCGCCAGCAGCCAAGGGACAGGGGGCCCGGCGGAGTTCTTC.

DNA for the CDR3: TGTGCCAGCAGTGAGGAATACAGTCTCTCCTACGAGCAGTACTTC. It yields the protein CASSEEYSLSYEQYF. The rearrangement uses TRBV2 and TRBJ2-7, with D hard to call. CDR1 is SNHLY and CDR2 is FYNNEI in the germline V gene. The V end lost 3 bases, the J end lost 0 bases, and 12 bases lay between the germline ends. CDR3 size: 15 residues.

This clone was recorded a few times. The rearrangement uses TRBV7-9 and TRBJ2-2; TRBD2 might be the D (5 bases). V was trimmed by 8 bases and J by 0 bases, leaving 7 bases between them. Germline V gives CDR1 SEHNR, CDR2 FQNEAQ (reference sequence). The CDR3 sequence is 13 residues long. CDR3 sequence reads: CASGGPNTGELFF. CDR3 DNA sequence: TGTGCCAGCGGAGGACCGAACACCGGGGAGCTGTTTTTT. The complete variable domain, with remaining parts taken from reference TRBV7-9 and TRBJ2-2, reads DTGVSQNPRHKITKRGQNVTFRCDPISEHNRLYWYRQTLGQGPEFLTYFQNEAQLEKSRLLSDRFSAERPKGSFSTLEIQRTEQGDSAMYLCASGGPNTGELFFGEGSRLTVL.

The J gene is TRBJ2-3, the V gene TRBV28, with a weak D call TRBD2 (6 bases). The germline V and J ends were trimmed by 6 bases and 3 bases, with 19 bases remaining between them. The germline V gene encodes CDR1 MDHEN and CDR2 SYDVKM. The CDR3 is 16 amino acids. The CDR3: CASSPASVGLTDTQYF. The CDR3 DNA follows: TGTGCCAGCAGCCCCGCTAGCGTGGGGCTAACAGATACGCAGTATTTT.

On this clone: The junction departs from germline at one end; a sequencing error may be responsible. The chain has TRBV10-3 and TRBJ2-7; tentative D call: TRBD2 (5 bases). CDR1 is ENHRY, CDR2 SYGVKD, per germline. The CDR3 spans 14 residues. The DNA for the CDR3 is TGTGCCATCAGTGCCACGGGAAGCGTTCGCGAGCTGTACTTC. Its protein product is CAISATGSVRELYF.